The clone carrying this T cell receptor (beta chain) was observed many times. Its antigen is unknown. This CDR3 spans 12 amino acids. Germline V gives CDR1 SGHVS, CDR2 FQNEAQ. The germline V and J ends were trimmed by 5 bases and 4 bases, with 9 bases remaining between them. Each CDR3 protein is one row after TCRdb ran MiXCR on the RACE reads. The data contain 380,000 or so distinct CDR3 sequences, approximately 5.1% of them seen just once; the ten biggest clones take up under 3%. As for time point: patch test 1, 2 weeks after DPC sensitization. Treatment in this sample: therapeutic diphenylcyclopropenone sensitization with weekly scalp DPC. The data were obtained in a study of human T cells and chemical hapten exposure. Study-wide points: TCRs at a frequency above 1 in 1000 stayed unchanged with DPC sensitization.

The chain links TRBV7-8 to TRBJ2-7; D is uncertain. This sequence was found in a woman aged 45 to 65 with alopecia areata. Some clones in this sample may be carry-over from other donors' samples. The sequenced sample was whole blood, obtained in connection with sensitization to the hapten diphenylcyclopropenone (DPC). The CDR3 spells CASSPYKYEQYF. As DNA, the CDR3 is TGTGCCAGCAGCCCGTACAAGTACGAGCAGTACTTC.